This T cell receptor (beta chain) was retrieved from a study of Ad26.COV2.S vaccination and SARS-CoV-2 variants. On this clone: Its antigen is unidentified.

From germline, CDR1 is MNHNS and CDR2 SASEGT. The V end was cut by 3 bases, the J end by 5 bases, with 10 bases between. This CDR3 region has 13 residues. Sequenced by immunoSEQ multiplex PCR; TCRdb stores in-frame clones only, minus some. The table includes about 350,000 clones, about 88% detected once. Study conclusions and caveats: The TCR breadth and depth analyses may have understated or missed part of the total T cell responses.

The treatment here: roughly 18 received Ad26.COV2.S at low or high dose, single or two shots; roughly five received placebo; per-sample allocation not given. Sampling happened 63 days after the first vaccine or placebo injection. The clonotype was recovered from a person between 18 and 65 years old who received the Ad26.COV2.S COVID-19 vaccine or a placebo. The rearrangement links TRBV6-1 to TRBJ1-2, with D tentatively TRBD1 (5 bases). The sample in question was peripheral blood, obtained in a trial of Ad26.COV2.S vaccine versus placebo. CDR3 DNA sequence: TGTGCCAGCAGTGAGAGGGGAAGGTATGGCTACACCTTC. This sequence encodes CASSERGRYGYTF.